This TCR beta chain was sequenced for a study of blood T cells in healthy people across ages. At the level of the study: Through template switching, about one barcoded beta molecule was captured per two T cells, as measured in model experiments.

In terms of origin and age, donors were healthy Caucasian individuals from Russia aged roughly 6 to 95. Each individual donor underwent a draw of approximately 9.6 milliliters of peripheral blood. J lost 4 bases, V lost 0 bases, and 13 bases had no gene match. Germline V gene sequence: CDR1 SGHDN, CDR2 FVKESK. The CDR3 loop spans 18 amino acids. The second PCR ran 7 to 11 cycles with a sample-barcoded 5' primer and J-beta primers. TCRdb used MiXCR to reprocess the 5' RACE reads, holding one entry per CDR3 protein. The sample lists approximately 2,000,000 distinct CDR3 sequences; about 39% were seen once.

Material: blood. This sequence joins TRBV14 and TRBJ2-7, with TRBD2 identical over 9 bases. The clonotype comes from a human donor in good health. The chain's CDR3 is CASSQDWGTSPSAYEQYF. CDR3 coding DNA: TGTGCCAGCAGCCAAGATTGGGGGACTAGCCCTTCGGCATACGAGCAGTACTTC.